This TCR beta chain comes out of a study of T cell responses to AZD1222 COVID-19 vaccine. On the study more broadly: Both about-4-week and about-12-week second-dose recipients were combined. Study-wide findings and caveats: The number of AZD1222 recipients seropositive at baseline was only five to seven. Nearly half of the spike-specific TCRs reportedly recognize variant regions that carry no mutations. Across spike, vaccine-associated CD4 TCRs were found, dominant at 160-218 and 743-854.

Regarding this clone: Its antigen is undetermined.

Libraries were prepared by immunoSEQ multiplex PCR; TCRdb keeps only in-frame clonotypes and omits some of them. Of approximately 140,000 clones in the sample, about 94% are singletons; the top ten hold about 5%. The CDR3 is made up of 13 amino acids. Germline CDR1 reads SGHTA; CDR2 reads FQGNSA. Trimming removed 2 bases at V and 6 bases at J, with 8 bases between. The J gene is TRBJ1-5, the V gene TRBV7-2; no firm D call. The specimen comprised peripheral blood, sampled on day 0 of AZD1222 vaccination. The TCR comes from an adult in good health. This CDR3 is CASSLTHGQPQHF. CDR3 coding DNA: TGTGCCAGCAGCTTAACCCATGGTCAGCCCCAGCATTTT.